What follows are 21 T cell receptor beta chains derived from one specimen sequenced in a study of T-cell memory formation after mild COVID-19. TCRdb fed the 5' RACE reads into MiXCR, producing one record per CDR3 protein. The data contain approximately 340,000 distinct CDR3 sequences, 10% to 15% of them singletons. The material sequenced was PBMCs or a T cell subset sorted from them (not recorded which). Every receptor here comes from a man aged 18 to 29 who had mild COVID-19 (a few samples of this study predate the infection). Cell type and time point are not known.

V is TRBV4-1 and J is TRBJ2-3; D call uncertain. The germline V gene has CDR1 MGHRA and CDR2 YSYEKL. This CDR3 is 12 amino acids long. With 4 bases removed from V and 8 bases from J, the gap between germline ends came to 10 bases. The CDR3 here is CASSLLLGTQYF. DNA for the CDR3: TGCGCCAGCAGCCTTCTCCTCGGTACGCAGTATTTT.

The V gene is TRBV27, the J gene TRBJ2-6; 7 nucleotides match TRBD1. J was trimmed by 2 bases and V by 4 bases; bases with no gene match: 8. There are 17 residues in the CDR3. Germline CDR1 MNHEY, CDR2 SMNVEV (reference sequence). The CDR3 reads CASSSLGQKTGANVLTF. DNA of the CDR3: TGTGCCAGCAGTTCTCTGGGACAGAAGACTGGGGCCAACGTCCTGACTTTC.

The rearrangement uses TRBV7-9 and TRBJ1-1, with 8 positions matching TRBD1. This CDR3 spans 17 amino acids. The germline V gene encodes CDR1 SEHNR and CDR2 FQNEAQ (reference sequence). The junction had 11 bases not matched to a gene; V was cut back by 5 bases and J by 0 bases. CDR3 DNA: TGTGCCAGCAGCAGCGCGGCCGGGACAGGCCTGAACACTGAAGCTTTCTTT. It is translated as CASSSAAGTGLNTEAFF.

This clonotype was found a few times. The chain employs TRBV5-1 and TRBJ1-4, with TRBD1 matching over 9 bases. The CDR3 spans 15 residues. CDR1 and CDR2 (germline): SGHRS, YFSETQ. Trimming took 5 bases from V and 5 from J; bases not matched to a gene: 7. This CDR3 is CASSSAGTGNEKLFF. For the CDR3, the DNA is TGCGCCAGCAGTTCCGCCGGGACAGGGAATGAAAAACTGTTTTTT.

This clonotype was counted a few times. The CDR3 DNA reads TGTGCTAGTGGTTCCCAGGGGTTCGGCACCGGGGAGCTGTTTTTT. This gives the protein CASGSQGFGTGELFF. The chain uses TRBV12-5 and TRBJ2-2; tentatively, D is TRBD1 (6 bases). CDR1 and CDR2 (germline): LGHNT, FRNRAP. V lost 4 bases to trimming and J lost 4 bases, with 13 bases between them. The CDR3 covers 15 residues.

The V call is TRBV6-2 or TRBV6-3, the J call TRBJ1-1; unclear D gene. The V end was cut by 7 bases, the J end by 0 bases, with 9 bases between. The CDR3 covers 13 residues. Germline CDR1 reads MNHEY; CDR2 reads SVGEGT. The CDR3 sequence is CASTGSMNTEAFF. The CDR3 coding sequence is TGTGCCAGCACTGGCAGTATGAACACTGAAGCTTTCTTT.

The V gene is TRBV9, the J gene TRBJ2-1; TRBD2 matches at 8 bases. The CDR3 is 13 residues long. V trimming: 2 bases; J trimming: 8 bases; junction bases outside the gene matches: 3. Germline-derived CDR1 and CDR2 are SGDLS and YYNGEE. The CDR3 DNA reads TGTGCCAGCAGCGTCGGAGCGGGGGATGAGCAGTTCTTC. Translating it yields CASSVGAGDEQFF.

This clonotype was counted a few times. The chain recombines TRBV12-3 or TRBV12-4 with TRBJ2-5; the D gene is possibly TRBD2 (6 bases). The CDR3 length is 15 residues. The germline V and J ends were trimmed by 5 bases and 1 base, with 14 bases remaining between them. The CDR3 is CASSDGGVLQETQYF. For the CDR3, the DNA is TGTGCCAGCAGTGACGGCGGGGTACTCCAAGAGACCCAGTACTTC.

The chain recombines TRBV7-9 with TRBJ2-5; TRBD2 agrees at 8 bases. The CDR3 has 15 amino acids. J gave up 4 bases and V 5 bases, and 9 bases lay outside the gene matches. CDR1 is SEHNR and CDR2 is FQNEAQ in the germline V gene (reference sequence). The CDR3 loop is CASSQNGGAGETQYF. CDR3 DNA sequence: TGTGCCAGCAGCCAGAACGGGGGGGCAGGAGAGACCCAGTACTTC. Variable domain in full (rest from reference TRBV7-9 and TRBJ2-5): DTGVSQNPRHKITKRGQNVTFRCDPISEHNRLYWYRQTLGQGPEFLTYFQNEAQLEKSRLLSDRFSAERPKGSFSTLEIQRTEQGDSAMYLCASSQNGGAGETQYFGPGTRLLVL.

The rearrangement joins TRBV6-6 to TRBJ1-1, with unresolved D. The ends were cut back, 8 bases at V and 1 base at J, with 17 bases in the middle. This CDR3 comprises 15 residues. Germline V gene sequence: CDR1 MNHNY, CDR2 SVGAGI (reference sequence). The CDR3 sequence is CASGDRQRKNTEAFF. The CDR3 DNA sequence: TGTGCCAGCGGGGATAGGCAGCGGAAGAACACTGAAGCTTTCTTT.

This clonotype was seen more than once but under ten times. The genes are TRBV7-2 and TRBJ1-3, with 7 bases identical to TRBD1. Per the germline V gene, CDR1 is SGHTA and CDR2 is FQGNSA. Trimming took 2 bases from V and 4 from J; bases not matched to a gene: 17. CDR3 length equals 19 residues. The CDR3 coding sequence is TGTGCCAGCAGCTTAAAGTCCGACAGGGAAAGGGGTTGGGGAAACACCATATATTTT. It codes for CASSLKSDRERGWGNTIYF.

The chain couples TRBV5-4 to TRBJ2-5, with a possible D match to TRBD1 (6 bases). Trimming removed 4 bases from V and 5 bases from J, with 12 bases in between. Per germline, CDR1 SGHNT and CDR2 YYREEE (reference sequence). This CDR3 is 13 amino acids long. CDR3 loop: CASSGQRGETQYF. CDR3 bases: TGTGCCAGCAGCGGACAGAGAGGGGAGACCCAGTACTTC.

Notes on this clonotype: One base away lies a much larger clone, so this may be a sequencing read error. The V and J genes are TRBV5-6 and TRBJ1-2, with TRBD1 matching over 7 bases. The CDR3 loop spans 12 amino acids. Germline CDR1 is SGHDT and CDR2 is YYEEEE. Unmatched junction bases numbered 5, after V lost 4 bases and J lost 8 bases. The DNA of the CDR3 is TGTGCCAGCAGCATGGAACAGGGGGGCTACACCTTC. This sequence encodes CASSMEQGGYTF.

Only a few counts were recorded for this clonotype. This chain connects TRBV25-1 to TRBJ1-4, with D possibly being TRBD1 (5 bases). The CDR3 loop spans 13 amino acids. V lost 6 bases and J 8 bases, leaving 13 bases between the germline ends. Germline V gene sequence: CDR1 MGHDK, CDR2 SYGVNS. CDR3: CASSRGGEEKLFF. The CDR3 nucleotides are TGTGCCAGCAGCCGGGGAGGGGAGGAAAAACTGTTTTTT.

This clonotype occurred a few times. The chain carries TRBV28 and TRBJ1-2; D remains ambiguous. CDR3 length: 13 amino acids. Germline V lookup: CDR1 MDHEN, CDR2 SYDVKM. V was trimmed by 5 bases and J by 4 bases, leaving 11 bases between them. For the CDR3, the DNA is TGTGCCAGCAGTACCGACATCCCCTATGGCTACACCTTC. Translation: CASSTDIPYGYTF.

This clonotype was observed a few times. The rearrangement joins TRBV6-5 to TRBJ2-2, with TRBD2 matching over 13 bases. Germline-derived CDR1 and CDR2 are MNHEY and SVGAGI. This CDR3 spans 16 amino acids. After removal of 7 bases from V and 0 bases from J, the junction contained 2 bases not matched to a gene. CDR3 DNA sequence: TGTGCCAGCATCGGACTAGCGGGGGCGAACACCGGGGAGCTGTTTTTT. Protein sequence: CASIGLAGANTGELFF.

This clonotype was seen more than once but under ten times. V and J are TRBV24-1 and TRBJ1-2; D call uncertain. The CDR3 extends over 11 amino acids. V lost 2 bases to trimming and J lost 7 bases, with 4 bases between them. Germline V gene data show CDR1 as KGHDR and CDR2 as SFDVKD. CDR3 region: CATSDSAGYTF. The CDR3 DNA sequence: TGTGCCACCAGTGATTCCGCTGGCTACACCTTC.

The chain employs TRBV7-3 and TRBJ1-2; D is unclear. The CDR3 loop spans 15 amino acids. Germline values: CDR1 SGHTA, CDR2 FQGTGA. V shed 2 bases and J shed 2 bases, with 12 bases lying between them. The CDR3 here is CASSLVGDMNYGYTF. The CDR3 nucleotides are TGTGCCAGCAGCTTAGTGGGAGATATGAACTATGGCTACACCTTC.

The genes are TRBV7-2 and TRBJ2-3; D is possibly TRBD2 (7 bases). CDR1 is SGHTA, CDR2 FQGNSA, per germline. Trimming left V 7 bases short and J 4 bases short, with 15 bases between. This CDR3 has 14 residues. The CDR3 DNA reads TGTGCCAGCATCGCTACGGGGGGCGCAGATACGCAGTATTTT. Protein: CASIATGGADTQYF.

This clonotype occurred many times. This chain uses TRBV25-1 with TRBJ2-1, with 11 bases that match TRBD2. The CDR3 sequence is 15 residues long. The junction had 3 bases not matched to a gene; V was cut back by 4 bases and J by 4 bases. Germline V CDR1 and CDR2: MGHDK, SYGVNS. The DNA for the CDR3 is TGTGCCAGCAGTGGGTCTAGCGGGGGGTACAATGAGCAGTTCTTC. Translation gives CASSGSSGGYNEQFF.

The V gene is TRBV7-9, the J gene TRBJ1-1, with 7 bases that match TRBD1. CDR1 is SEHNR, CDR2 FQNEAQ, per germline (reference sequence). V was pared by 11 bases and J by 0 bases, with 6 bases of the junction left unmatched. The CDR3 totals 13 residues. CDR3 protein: CAGQDGMNTEAFF. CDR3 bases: TGTGCCGGACAGGATGGAATGAACACTGAAGCTTTCTTT.